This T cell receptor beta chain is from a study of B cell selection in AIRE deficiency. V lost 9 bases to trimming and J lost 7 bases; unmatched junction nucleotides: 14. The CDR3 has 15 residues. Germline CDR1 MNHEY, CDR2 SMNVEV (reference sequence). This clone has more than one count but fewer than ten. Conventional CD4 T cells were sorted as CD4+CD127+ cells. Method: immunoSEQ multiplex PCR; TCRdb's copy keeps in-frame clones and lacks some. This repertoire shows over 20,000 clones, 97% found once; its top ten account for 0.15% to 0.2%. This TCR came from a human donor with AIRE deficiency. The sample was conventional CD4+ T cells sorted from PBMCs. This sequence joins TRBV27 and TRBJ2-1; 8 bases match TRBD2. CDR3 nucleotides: TGTGCCAGGAGCCCCACGGGACTAGGGAAAAATGAGCAGTTCTTC. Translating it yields CARSPTGLGKNEQFF.